This TCR beta chain was captured in a study of shared clonotypes between healthy human individuals. General observations from the study: Among non-shared clonotypes, generation probabilities were lower than among those shared by all four donors.

On this clone: Its antigen is still unknown.

The ends lost 4 bases at V and 4 bases at J; junction bases unmatched: 3. Germline lookup yields CDR1 MNHNY and CDR2 SVGAGI (reference sequence). This CDR3 is 14 amino acids long. The assay was immunoSEQ multiplex PCR, and TCRdb's table has in-frame clones only and misses some. The sample records around 2.5 million clones, under 95% being singletons. The sample taken for sequencing was naive CD4+ T cells from PBMCs. Subset reported: CD45RA+ positively selected. The chain joins TRBV6-6 to TRBJ1-5, with 8 bases identical to TRBD1. The TCR was taken from a man between 18 and 35 years old in good health. Some clones in this sample may be carry-over from other donors' samples. DNA for the CDR3: TGTGCCAGCAGTTCAACAGGGGGGAATCAGCCCCAGCATTTT. As protein: CASSSTGGNQPQHF.